These 26 T cell receptor beta chains originate from one sample sequenced in a study of blood T cell repertoires in COVID-19. Using immunoSEQ multiplex PCR, the repertoire was profiled, and TCRdb retains in-frame clones only, with some absent. The table has approximately 100,000 clones, 88% seen once. Sequencing was done on a sample of peripheral blood. The origin of the receptors is a woman in her sixties with acute or convalescent COVID-19.

The rearrangement links TRBV10-3 to TRBJ1-2; D may be TRBD1 (5 bases). The CDR3 sequence is 14 residues long. Trimming took off 2 bases at V and 2 bases at J, with 9 bases between the two ends. The germline V gene encodes CDR1 ENHRY and CDR2 SYGVKD. The CDR3 coding sequence is TGTGCCATCAGTGAGGAGGGGAGGAACTATGGCTACACCTTC. Its translation is CAISEEGRNYGYTF.

This chain links TRBV6-1 with TRBJ1-2; TRBD1 might be the D (6 bases). Germline V lookup: CDR1 MNHNS, CDR2 SASEGT. Trimming stripped 3 bases from V and 7 bases from J, with 9 bases between. The CDR3 has 12 amino acids. The CDR3 protein is CASSDWTAGYTF. The CDR3, as DNA: TGTGCCAGCAGTGATTGGACAGCTGGCTACACCTTC.

CDR3 bases: TGTGCCAGCAATACAGGGAAGGGACGAGAAAAACTGTTTTTT. The encoded protein is CASNTGKGREKLFF. The rearrangement joins TRBV2 to TRBJ1-4; D perhaps matches TRBD1 (6 bases). The CDR3 consists of 14 residues. The V gene's germline CDR1 is SNHLY and CDR2 FYNNEI. V was cut by 7 bases and J by 8 bases, with 17 bases left in between.

V and J are TRBV11-2 and TRBJ1-6, with 7 bases aligning to TRBD1. Unmatched junction bases numbered 10, after V lost 5 bases and J lost 15 bases. CDR1 SGHAT and CDR2 FQNNGV come from the germline V gene. The CDR3 has 13 residues. As DNA, the CDR3 is TGTGCCAGCAGCCCAGGGACAGCCAACCTCCTCCACTTT. Its translation: CASSPGTANLLHF.

The chain joins TRBV7-9 to TRBJ2-7; the match to TRBD2 covers 7 bases. The CDR3 is 16 residues long. With 1 base clipped from V and 7 bases from J, the junction kept 13 bases outside the gene matches. CDR1 is SEHNR, CDR2 FQNEAQ, per germline (reference sequence). The CDR3, as DNA: TGTGCCAGCAGCTTAGGGGCGGGGGTGACTAGCTCGGAGCAGTACTTC. Protein: CASSLGAGVTSSEQYF.

The V call is TRBV10-1, the J call TRBJ1-5; a possible D gene is TRBD1 (6 bases). This CDR3 is built from 13 residues. Per germline, CDR1 WNHNN and CDR2 SYGVQD (reference sequence). The V end was cut by 10 bases, the J end by 2 bases, with 12 bases between. The CDR3 coding sequence is TGCGCCACCAGGGACATCCGCAATCAGCCCCAGCATTTT. It encodes CATRDIRNQPQHF.

The V and J genes are TRBV11-2 and TRBJ2-7, with D perhaps TRBD1 (5 bases). Germline-derived CDR1 and CDR2 are SGHAT and FQNNGV. Trimming stripped 4 bases from V and 4 bases from J, with 14 bases between. The CDR3 totals 14 residues. The CDR3 sequence is CASSSGAGFYEQYV. DNA for the CDR3: TGTGCCAGCAGCTCCGGCGCAGGGTTTTACGAGCAGTACGTC.

The chain combines TRBV30 with TRBJ1-3, with 7 bases lining up with TRBD1. This CDR3 has 17 amino acids. The V segment lost 1 base and the J segment 0 bases; nucleotides outside the gene matches: 9. Looked up from germline, CDR1 is GTSNPN and CDR2 is SVGIG (reference sequence). The CDR3, as DNA: TGTGCCTGGAGTGGGGACAGACTCCACAGCTCTGGAAACACCATATATTTT. It encodes CAWSGDRLHSSGNTIYF.

The rearrangement joins TRBV10-1 to TRBJ2-1; 12 positions match TRBD2. The junction had 14 bases not matched to a gene; V was cut back by 0 bases and J by 8 bases. This CDR3 has 19 amino acids. CDR1 is WNHNN and CDR2 is SYGVQD in the germline V gene (reference sequence). The CDR3 region is CASSESPATSGGLMDEQFF. CDR3 DNA: TGCGCCAGCAGTGAGTCGCCAGCGACTAGCGGGGGCCTTATGGATGAGCAGTTCTTC.

The CDR3 DNA sequence: TGTGCCAGCAGCCCCTCGGGTAGCGGGGAGACCCAGTACTTC. Protein sequence: CASSPSGSGETQYF. The genes are TRBV7-9 and TRBJ2-5, with TRBD2 matching 7 bases. CDR3 length: 14 amino acids. The trim removed 5 bases at V and 5 bases at J, leaving 8 bases unmatched. Germline lookup yields CDR1 SEHNR and CDR2 FQNEAQ (reference sequence). Together with reference TRBV7-9 and TRBJ2-5, the CDR3 gives the full variable domain: DTGVSQNPRHKITKRGQNVTFRCDPISEHNRLYWYRQTLGQGPEFLTYFQNEAQLEKSRLLSDRFSAERPKGSFSTLEIQRTEQGDSAMYLCASSPSGSGETQYFGPGTRLLVL.

This chain connects TRBV5-1 to TRBJ2-2; D call uncertain. Germline V gives CDR1 SGHRS, CDR2 YFSETQ. The CDR3 extends over 14 amino acids. Trimming took 0 bases from V and 4 from J, leaving 7 bases between them. The CDR3 DNA is TGCGCCAGCAGCTTGGGCGGTCCCACCGGGGAGCTGTTTTTT. Translating gives CASSLGGPTGELFF.

The CDR3 sequence is CASSLRRQGNSPLHF. The CDR3 nucleotides read TGTGCCAGCAGCTTACGGCGGCAGGGCAATTCACCCCTCCACTTT. The genes are TRBV7-2 and TRBJ1-6; possibly TRBD1 for D (5 bases). Germline V gene sequence: CDR1 SGHTA, CDR2 FQGNSA. Trimming shortened V by 2 bases and J by 7 bases, and 12 bases separated the two germline ends. This CDR3 spans 15 amino acids.

The V gene is TRBV7-8, the J gene TRBJ1-1; the D gene is possibly TRBD1 (6 bases). The germline V and J ends were trimmed by 2 bases and 1 base, with 8 bases remaining between them. The V gene's germline CDR1 is SGHVS and CDR2 FQNEAQ. The CDR3 contains 14 residues. CDR3 nucleotide sequence: TGTGCCAGCAGCTTAATCAGGGGGAACACTGAAGCTTTCTTT. Translated, it gives CASSLIRGNTEAFF.

The rearrangement links TRBV28 to TRBJ1-2; TRBD1 is a possible D gene (5 bases). V shed 4 bases and J shed 2 bases, with 17 bases lying between them. This CDR3 is built from 16 residues. CDR1 is MDHEN and CDR2 is SYDVKM in the germline V gene. The CDR3 coding sequence is TGTGCCAGCAGTTCTCCCCTTCGATGGGGCAACTATGGCTACACCTTC. Protein: CASSSPLRWGNYGYTF.

The chain couples TRBV9 to TRBJ2-7, with 9 bases identical to TRBD1. This CDR3 spans 13 amino acids. The J segment lost 11 bases and the V segment lost 3 bases, leaving 9 bases of the junction unmatched. CDR1 is SGDLS and CDR2 is YYNGEE in the germline V gene. CDR3 coding DNA: TGTGCCAGCAGCGCTCTCGACAGGGGGGGAAAGTACTTC. Its translation: CASSALDRGGKYF.

This chain joins TRBV7-8 and TRBJ1-3; possibly TRBD1 for D (6 bases). The V and J ends lost 5 bases and 0 bases respectively, with 20 bases between them. This CDR3 spans 18 amino acids. The germline V gene encodes CDR1 SGHVS and CDR2 FQNEAQ. CDR3 region: CASSRRMTGRPSGNTIYF. CDR3 DNA sequence: TGTGCCAGCAGCCGAAGGATGACAGGCCGCCCCTCTGGAAACACCATATATTTT.

V is TRBV5-1 and J is TRBJ2-2; the D gene is possibly TRBD2 (5 bases). Trimming stripped 3 bases from V and 0 bases from J, with 9 bases between. The CDR3 is made up of 15 amino acids. CDR1 is SGHRS, CDR2 YFSETQ, per germline. CDR3 coding DNA: TGCGCCAGCAGCTCCGTGCGGGCGAACACCGGGGAGCTGTTTTTT. Protein product: CASSSVRANTGELFF.

This clone has a handful of counts. This chain joins TRBV7-2 and TRBJ2-5, with 7 bases fitting TRBD1. Germline lookup yields CDR1 SGHTA and CDR2 FQGNSA. V gave up 5 bases and J gave up 2 bases; unmatched junction bases: 5. This CDR3 is 14 amino acids long. CDR3 DNA sequence: TGTGCCAGCAGCGCGGACAGGCGGCAAGAGACCCAGTACTTC. Residues: CASSADRRQETQYF. The entire variable domain, with the rest obtained from reference TRBV7-2 and TRBJ2-5, is as follows: GAGVSQSPSNKVTEKGKDVELRCDPISGHTALYWYRQSLGQGLEFLIYFQGNSAPDKSGLPSDRFSAERTGGSVSTLTIQRTQQEDSAVYLCASSADRRQETQYFGPGTRLLVL.

CDR3 amino acids: CASSLVSLAGVEKV. CDR3 DNA: TGTGCCAGCAGCTTGGTTTCTTTGGCGGGAGTAGAAAAAGTC. The J gene is TRBJ2-7, the V gene TRBV5-8; 7 bases line up with TRBD2. The CDR3 has 14 residues. The germline gives CDR1 SGHTS, CDR2 YDEGEE.

The genes are TRBV5-4 and TRBJ2-6; tentatively, D is TRBD2 (6 bases). This CDR3 spans 16 amino acids. The germline gives CDR1 SGHNT, CDR2 YYREEE (reference sequence). Deletions cut 0 bases from V and 1 base from J, with 8 bases between. CDR3 region: CASSLDGGSGANVLTF. The CDR3 DNA is TGTGCCAGCAGCTTGGACGGGGGATCTGGGGCCAACGTCCTGACTTTC. The full variable domain, completed using reference TRBV5-4 and TRBJ2-6, is ETGVTQSPTHLIKTRGQQVTLRCSSQSGHNTVSWYQQALGQGPQFIFQYYREEENGRGNFPPRFSGLQFPNYSSELNVNALELDDSALYLCASSLDGGSGANVLTFGAGSRLTVL.

The chain joins TRBV6-5 to TRBJ1-4, with 8 nucleotides matching TRBD1. This CDR3 has 15 residues. CDR1 is MNHEY, CDR2 SVGAGI, per germline. V trimming: 6 bases; J trimming: 8 bases; junction bases outside the gene matches: 11. CDR3 sequence: CASSPYGQGGEKLFF. The CDR3 nucleotides read TGTGCCAGCAGCCCATACGGACAGGGTGGCGAAAAACTGTTTTTT.

The V call is TRBV7-2, the J call TRBJ2-7, with a weak D call TRBD1 (7 bases). This CDR3 is 15 amino acids long. The V gene's germline CDR1 is SGHTA and CDR2 FQGNSA. V lost 6 bases and J lost 6, with 21 bases in between. The DNA of the CDR3 is TGTGCCAGCAGTCGCAGGGGGTCCGGGAGTGGCGAGCAGTACGTC. This gives the protein CASSRRGSGSGEQYV.

The CDR3 loop is CASSVVPEYNEQFF. For the CDR3, the DNA is TGTGCCAGCAGCGTAGTCCCCGAGTACAATGAGCAGTTCTTC. J is TRBJ2-1 and V is TRBV9; no reliable D call. CDR3 length: 14 residues. The V and J ends lost 0 bases and 4 bases respectively, with 8 bases between them. Per the germline V gene, CDR1 is SGDLS and CDR2 is YYNGEE.

The gene calls are TRBV27 and TRBJ1-1; possible D gene TRBD1, 6 bases. This CDR3 has 12 residues. V shed 7 bases and J shed 10 bases, with 16 bases lying between them. CDR1 is MNHEY and CDR2 is SMNVEV in the germline V gene (reference sequence). CDR3 coding DNA: TGTGCCAGCAACGCCCTACAGGGCCGAGCTTTCTTT. Its protein is CASNALQGRAFF.

The chain combines TRBV4-1 with TRBJ2-7; 9 positions agree with TRBD1. Germline trimming cut 1 base from V and 2 bases from J; bases unmatched to any gene: 3. Germline loops: CDR1 MGHRA, CDR2 YSYEKL. This CDR3 is 15 amino acids long. CDR3 coding DNA: TGCGCCAGCAGCCAAGGCGGGACAGGGACCTACGAGCAGTACTTC. This codes for CASSQGGTGTYEQYF.

The chain couples TRBV11-2 to TRBJ1-6; no definite D call. V was shortened by 1 base and J by 0 bases, with 7 bases between the two germline ends. Germline V gives CDR1 SGHAT, CDR2 FQNNGV. This CDR3 is 16 amino acids long. The CDR3 reads CASSLALSSYNSPLHF. DNA for the CDR3: TGTGCCAGCAGCTTAGCTCTGAGCTCCTATAATTCACCCCTCCACTTT. Together with reference TRBV11-2 and TRBJ1-6, the CDR3 gives the full variable domain: EAGVAQSPRYKIIEKRQSVAFWCNPISGHATLYWYQQILGQGPKLLIQFQNNGVVDDSQLPKDRFSAERLKGVDSTLKIQPAKLEDSAVYLCASSLALSSYNSPLHFGNGTRLTVT.